One sample yielded the 29 T cell receptor beta chains listed below, sequenced in a study of CD8 T cells in Susac syndrome. RNA amounts of about 0.5 to 1 ug underwent reverse transcription with random hexamers. One entry per CDR3 protein results from TCRdb running MiXCR on the immunoSEQ multiplex PCR reads. The sample comprises a few hundred thousand distinct CDR3 sequences, approximately 84% of which are singletons, and about 0.11% rests with the top ten. The sample taken for sequencing was CD8+ T cells from PBMCs. All receptors derive from a human donor with multiple sclerosis.

The CDR3 DNA reads TGTGCCAGCAGTTCCTCTAGCGGGACGTACGAGCAGTACTTC. Protein sequence: CASSSSSGTYEQYF. This chain joins TRBV27 and TRBJ2-7, with 9 bases identical to TRBD2. The CDR3 loop spans 14 amino acids. From germline, CDR1 is MNHEY and CDR2 SMNVEV (reference sequence). Losses at the gene ends were 4 bases for V and 4 bases for J; bases not matched to a gene: 5.

This clonotype was seen a handful of times. V is TRBV7-9 and J is TRBJ2-7, with 7 positions matching TRBD1. V shed 5 bases, J shed 4 bases, and the junction held 20 bases outside the gene matches. This CDR3 comprises 18 residues. Germline V CDR1 and CDR2: SEHNR, FQNEAQ (reference sequence). CDR3 bases: TGTGCCAGCAGCCCGCCGGCGTTGCACGGGGACAGAATATACGAGCAGTACTTC. This gives the protein CASSPPALHGDRIYEQYF.

As to this clonotype: One end of the junction does not line up with germline, which may come from a read error. This chain joins TRBV5-1 and TRBJ1-1; 7 bases are shared with TRBD1. The germline V gene encodes CDR1 SGHRS and CDR2 YFSETQ. This CDR3 contains 14 residues. CDR3 nucleotides: TGCGCCAGCAGCTTGCCAGGGGGACACACTGAAGTTTTCTTT. This sequence encodes CASSLPGGHTEVFF. Full variable domain (rest looked up from reference TRBV5-1 and TRBJ1-1): KAGVTQTPRYLIKTRGQQVTLSCSPISGHRSVSWYQQTPGQGLQFLFEYFSETQRNKGNFPGRFSGRQFSNSRSEMNVSTLELGDSALYLCASSLPGGHTEVFFGQGTRLTVV.

This chain links TRBV20-1 with TRBJ2-1; 15 nucleotides line up with TRBD2. The trim removed 5 bases at V and 5 bases at J, leaving 10 bases unmatched. Germline-derived CDR1 and CDR2 are DFQATT and SNEGSKA (reference sequence). The CDR3 extends over 17 amino acids. CDR3 loop: CSAGIGLAGGPNNEQFF. CDR3 in DNA: TGCAGTGCTGGGATCGGACTAGCGGGAGGGCCTAACAATGAGCAGTTCTTC.

The chain employs TRBV5-4 and TRBJ2-7; D possibly corresponds to TRBD2 (5 bases). Trimming took 0 bases from V and 7 from J, leaving 8 bases between them. This CDR3 comprises 12 residues. Germline assignment: CDR1 SGHNT and CDR2 YYREEE (reference sequence). The CDR3 loop reads CASSLGGIEQYF. CDR3 nucleotides: TGTGCCAGCAGCTTGGGAGGGATTGAGCAGTACTTC.

The chain couples TRBV28 to TRBJ1-1, with D hard to call. Germline CDR1 is MDHEN and CDR2 is SYDVKM. The CDR3 sequence is 16 residues long. V dropped 6 bases and J dropped 2 bases, with 19 bases sitting between them. In DNA, the CDR3 is TGTGCCAGCAGCCAATATGGGGAAGGGATAAACACTGAAGCTTTCTTT. Translation gives CASSQYGEGINTEAFF.

The chain recombines TRBV7-9 with TRBJ2-6; D call uncertain. The CDR3 sequence is 18 residues long. V lost 1 base, J lost 0 bases, and 13 bases lay in between. CDR1 and CDR2 from the germline V gene are SEHNR and FQNEAQ (reference sequence). The CDR3 region has the DNA TGTGCCAGCAGCTTAGTTGCGAAGACGGACTCTGGGGCCAACGTCCTGACTTTC. This codes for CASSLVAKTDSGANVLTF.

The CDR3 DNA follows: TGTGCCTGGAAGAGGGAACGGCCCTCTGGGGCCAACGTCCTGACTTTC. Its protein product is CAWKRERPSGANVLTF. The chain couples TRBV30 to TRBJ2-6; tentative D call: TRBD2 (5 bases). The CDR3 spans 16 residues. CDR1 is GTSNPN, CDR2 SVGIG, per germline (reference sequence). V lost 4 bases, J lost 0 bases, and 13 bases lay in between.

V is TRBV10-1 and J is TRBJ1-1, with 7 nucleotides matching TRBD1. V gave up 8 bases and J gave up 6 bases; unmatched junction bases: 15. The germline CDR1 and CDR2 sequences are WNHNN and SYGVQD (reference sequence). The CDR3 runs to 15 residues. The CDR3 bases are TGCGCCAGCGCCCCGGGACAGATGCGCGAGCCTGAAGCTTTCTTT. Residues: CASAPGQMREPEAFF.

The rearrangement links TRBV9 to TRBJ2-3; tentatively, D is TRBD1 or TRBD2 (6 bases each). Germline-derived CDR1 and CDR2 are SGDLS and YYNGEE. This CDR3 comprises 15 residues. V lost 0 bases and J 6 bases, leaving 14 bases between the germline ends. CDR3 DNA sequence: TGTGCCAGCAGCGTAGAGGGGGGCACGGCGGATACGCAGTATTTT. It codes for CASSVEGGTADTQYF.

The chain couples TRBV12-3 or TRBV12-4 to TRBJ1-4, with TRBD1 matching over 7 bases. This CDR3 comprises 20 residues. With 3 bases clipped from V and 6 bases from J, the junction kept 22 bases outside the gene matches. The CDR3 protein is CASSFGGQEKNGGAYEKLFF. Here the CDR3 DNA reads TGTGCCAGCAGTTTTGGAGGACAGGAGAAAAACGGGGGAGCCTATGAAAAACTGTTTTTT.

CDR3 DNA: TGTGCCAGCAGCCCATATGCGAATCAGCCCCAGCATTTT. The encoded protein is CASSPYANQPQHF. This chain uses TRBV3-1 with TRBJ1-5; no clear D. This CDR3 contains 13 residues. CDR1 and CDR2 (germline): LGHDT, YNNKEL (reference sequence). The V end lost 4 bases, the J end lost 4 bases, and 8 bases lay between the germline ends. The variable domain in full, completed from reference TRBV3-1 and TRBJ1-5, reads DTAVSQTPKYLVTQMGNDKSIKCEQNLGHDTMYWYKQDSKKFLKIMFSYNNKELIINETVPNRFSPKSPDKAHLNLHINSLELGDSAVYFCASSPYANQPQHFGDGTRLSIL.

The chain couples TRBV30 to TRBJ2-1, with no clear D. Germline CDR1 and CDR2: GTSNPN and SVGIG (reference sequence). V gave up 1 base and J gave up 0 bases, with 7 bases separating them. The CDR3 is made up of 14 amino acids. CDR3 sequence: CAWSEQSSYNEQFF. The CDR3, as DNA: TGTGCCTGGAGTGAACAGAGCTCCTACAATGAGCAGTTCTTC.

The chain couples TRBV20-1 to TRBJ2-7; 7 bases are shared with TRBD2. Germline lookup yields CDR1 DFQATT and CDR2 SNEGSKA (reference sequence). V shed 0 bases and J 0 bases; nucleotides not matched to a gene: 5. This CDR3 contains 15 residues. CDR3 in DNA: TGCAGTGCTAGAGATCGGGCTAGCGGCTCCTACGAGCAGTACTTC. Protein: CSARDRASGSYEQYF.

The chain joins TRBV5-5 to TRBJ1-1; D is ambiguous. Trimming removed 4 bases at V and 5 bases at J, with 6 bases between. In germline, CDR1 is SGHKS, CDR2 YYEKEE (reference sequence). CDR3 length: 11 residues. The CDR3 protein is CASSERTEAFF. The CDR3 nucleotides are TGTGCCAGCAGCGAAAGAACTGAAGCTTTCTTT. Full variable domain (missing parts from reference TRBV5-5 and TRBJ1-1): DAGVTQSPTHLIKTRGQQVTLRCSPISGHKSVSWYQQVLGQGPQFIFQYYEKEERGRGNFPDRFSARQFPNYSSELNVNALLLGDSALYLCASSERTEAFFGQGTRLTVV.

V usage is TRBV6-1 and J usage is TRBJ2-7; D may be TRBD1 (6 bases). Deletions cut 1 base from V and 4 bases from J, with 20 bases between. Germline V gene sequence: CDR1 MNHNS, CDR2 SASEGT. The CDR3 runs 17 residues. The CDR3 bases are TGTGCCAGCAGTGAAGAATTATGGACAGAAGGACGGTACGAGCAGTACTTC. Residues: CASSEELWTEGRYEQYF.

J is TRBJ1-1 and V is TRBV6-1, with D hard to call. The germline V gene has CDR1 MNHNS and CDR2 SASEGT. CDR3 length equals 15 residues. Deletions cut 6 bases from V and 7 bases from J, with 21 bases between. CDR3 residues: CASSPRVVRPFEAFF. The CDR3 bases are TGTGCCAGCAGCCCACGGGTGGTGAGGCCCTTTGAAGCTTTCTTT.

The rearrangement links TRBV13 to TRBJ2-7, with TRBD2 identical over 7 bases. CDR3 size: 13 residues. Trimming took 8 bases from V and 3 from J; bases not matched to a gene: 7. Per the germline V gene, CDR1 is PRHDT and CDR2 is FYEKMQ (reference sequence). The CDR3 is CASGRRGDYEQYF. DNA for the CDR3: TGTGCCAGCGGCCGTCGGGGGGACTACGAGCAGTACTTC.

This chain connects TRBV9 to TRBJ2-3; D possibly corresponds to TRBD2 (7 bases). The CDR3 has 16 amino acids. The ends were cut back, 7 bases at V and 5 bases at J, with 23 bases in the middle. CDR1 and CDR2 from the germline V gene are SGDLS and YYNGEE. The CDR3 protein is CASSRRGGGPGDTQYF. The CDR3 coding sequence is TGTGCCAGCTCACGGAGAGGGGGAGGGCCGGGAGATACGCAGTATTTT.

The chain combines TRBV3-1 with TRBJ2-2, with 9 bases aligning to TRBD1. Germline loops: CDR1 LGHDT, CDR2 YNNKEL (reference sequence). CDR3 length: 20 amino acids. V lost 2 bases, J lost 4 bases, and 17 bases stayed unmatched. The CDR3: CASSQKRGQGRLGGTGELFF. The CDR3 nucleotides are TGTGCCAGCAGCCAAAAACGGGGACAGGGCCGATTAGGAGGCACCGGGGAGCTGTTTTTT.

The chain is built from TRBV11-2 and TRBJ1-1; the D gene is possibly TRBD1 (6 bases). Between the trimmed V and J ends, which lost 3 bases and 7 bases, there was a span of 12 bases. Germline-derived CDR1 and CDR2 are SGHAT and FQNNGV. There are 13 residues in the CDR3. CDR3 amino acids: CASSLRRGGEAFF. For the CDR3, the DNA is TGTGCCAGCAGCTTGCGGAGGGGGGGTGAAGCTTTCTTT.

The gene calls are TRBV6-5 and TRBJ2-7; tentative D call: TRBD1 (6 bases). The CDR3 is 15 amino acids. CDR1 is MNHEY and CDR2 is SVGAGI in the germline V gene. Trimming removed 8 bases at V and 2 bases at J, with 19 bases between. Here the CDR3 reads CASLPVVTGAYEQYF. DNA of the CDR3: TGTGCCAGCCTACCAGTGGTGACAGGAGCCTACGAGCAGTACTTC.

This chain connects TRBV5-6 to TRBJ1-2; D uncertain. The CDR3 length is 16 residues. V dropped 5 bases and J dropped 2 bases, with 19 bases sitting between them. CDR1 SGHDT and CDR2 YYEEEE come from the germline V gene. As DNA, the CDR3 is TGTGCCAGCAGTGGCACGATTTTATCAGGCAACTATGGCTACACCTTC. Translation gives CASSGTILSGNYGYTF.

This chain links TRBV9 with TRBJ2-1; TRBD2 matches 10 bases. V dropped 8 bases and J dropped 6; count of bases not matched to a gene: 8. Germline loops: CDR1 SGDLS, CDR2 YYNGEE. The CDR3 spans 14 residues. This CDR3 reads CASSRLAGANEQFF. The CDR3 coding sequence is TGTGCCAGTTCGCGGCTAGCGGGAGCCAATGAGCAGTTCTTC.

The CDR3 sequence is CAWSTGTGKKHYGYTF. CDR3 nucleotides: TGTGCCTGGAGTACCGGGACAGGGAAGAAACATTATGGCTACACCTTC. The rearrangement joins TRBV30 to TRBJ1-2; 9 positions match TRBD1. Germline V gene lookup returns CDR1 GTSNPN and CDR2 SVGIG (reference sequence). This CDR3 is built from 16 residues. V dropped 2 bases and J dropped 5; count of bases not matched to a gene: 12. Full variable domain (rest looked up from reference TRBV30 and TRBJ1-2): SQTIHQWPATLVQPVGSPLSLECTVEGTSNPNLYWYRQAAGRGLQLLFYSVGIGQISSEVPQNLSASRPQDRQFILSSKKLLLSDSGFYLCAWSTGTGKKHYGYTFGSGTRLTVV.

The J gene is TRBJ2-5, the V gene TRBV7-6, with D unresolved. The germline V gene encodes CDR1 SGHVS and CDR2 FNYEAQ. CDR3 length equals 16 residues. V lost 3 bases and J 2 bases, leaving 16 bases between the germline ends. In nucleotides, the CDR3 is TGTGCCAGCAGCTTCCCCCGACTCTCCTGGCAAGAGACCCAGTACTTC. It translates to CASSFPRLSWQETQYF.

The chain uses TRBV20-1 and TRBJ1-6, with D unclear. V lost 4 bases and J 5 bases, leaving 18 bases between the germline ends. The CDR3 length is 16 residues. CDR1 and CDR2 (germline): DFQATT, SNEGSKA (reference sequence). DNA of the CDR3: TGCAGTGCTACCACCTGGTTCGACACAGATAATTCACCCCTCCACTTT. Translation: CSATTWFDTDNSPLHF.

This rearrangement joins TRBV27 to TRBJ1-1; weak D call: TRBD1 (5 bases). The CDR3 contains 16 residues. The V gene lost 5 bases and the J gene lost 1 base, with 17 bases spanning the gap. The germline CDR1 and CDR2 sequences are MNHEY and SMNVEV (reference sequence). The CDR3 DNA reads as TGTGCCAGCAGTCCCGCAGGGTCGTGGGCGAACACTGAAGCTTTCTTT. This sequence encodes CASSPAGSWANTEAFF.

V and J are TRBV10-3 and TRBJ2-7, with 10 bases aligning to TRBD1. Germline values: CDR1 ENHRY, CDR2 SYGVKD. J lost 3 bases, V lost 5 bases, and 13 bases had no gene match. CDR3 length: 17 residues. For the CDR3, the DNA is TGTGCCATCAGTACTCCGGGGGGACAGGGGTTAAGCTACGAGCAGTACTTC. This encodes CAISTPGGQGLSYEQYF.